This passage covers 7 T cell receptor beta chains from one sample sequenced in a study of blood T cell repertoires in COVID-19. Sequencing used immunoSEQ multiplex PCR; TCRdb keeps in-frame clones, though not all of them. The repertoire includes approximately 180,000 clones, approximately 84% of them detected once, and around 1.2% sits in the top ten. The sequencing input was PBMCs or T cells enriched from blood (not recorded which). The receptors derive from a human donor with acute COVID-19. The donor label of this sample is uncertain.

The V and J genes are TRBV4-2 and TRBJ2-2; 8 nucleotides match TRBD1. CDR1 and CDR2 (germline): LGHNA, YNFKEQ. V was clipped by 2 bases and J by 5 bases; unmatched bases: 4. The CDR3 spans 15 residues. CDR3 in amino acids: CASSQPDRATGELFF. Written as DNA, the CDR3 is TGTGCCAGCAGCCAACCGGACAGGGCAACCGGGGAGCTGTTTTTT.

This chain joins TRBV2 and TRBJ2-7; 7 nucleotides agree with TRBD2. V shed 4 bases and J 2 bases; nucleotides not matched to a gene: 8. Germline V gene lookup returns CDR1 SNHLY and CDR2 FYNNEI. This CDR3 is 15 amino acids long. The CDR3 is CASSGLERGAYEQYF. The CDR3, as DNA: TGTGCCAGCAGTGGGTTGGAGCGGGGTGCCTACGAGCAGTACTTC.

In DNA, the CDR3 is TGTGCCAGCAGCCAAGATCCGGGGGGTTACAATGAGCAGTTCTTC. As protein: CASSQDPGGYNEQFF. The chain combines TRBV4-2 with TRBJ2-1, with 7 positions matching TRBD2. Germline values: CDR1 LGHNA, CDR2 YNFKEQ. With 0 bases clipped from V and 4 bases from J, the junction kept 3 bases outside the gene matches. The CDR3 runs to 15 residues.

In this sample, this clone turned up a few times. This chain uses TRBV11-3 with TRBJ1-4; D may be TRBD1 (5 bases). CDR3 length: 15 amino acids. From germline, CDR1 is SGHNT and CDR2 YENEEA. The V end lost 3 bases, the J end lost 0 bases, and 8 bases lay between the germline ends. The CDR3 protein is CASSFATATNEKLFF. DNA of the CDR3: TGTGCCAGCAGCTTCGCGACAGCAACTAATGAAAAACTGTTTTTT.

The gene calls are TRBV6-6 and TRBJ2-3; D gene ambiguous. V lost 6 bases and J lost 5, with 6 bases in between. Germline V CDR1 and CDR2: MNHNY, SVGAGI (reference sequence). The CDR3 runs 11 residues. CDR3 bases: TGTGCCAGCAGCCCTAAAGATACGCAGTATTTT. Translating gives CASSPKDTQYF.

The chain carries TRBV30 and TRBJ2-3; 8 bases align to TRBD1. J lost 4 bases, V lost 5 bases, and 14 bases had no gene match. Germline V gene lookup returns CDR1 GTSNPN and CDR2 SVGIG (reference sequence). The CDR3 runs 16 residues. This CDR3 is CAWSKGDRMFADTQYF. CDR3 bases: TGTGCCTGGTCAAAAGGGGACAGGATGTTCGCAGATACGCAGTATTTT.

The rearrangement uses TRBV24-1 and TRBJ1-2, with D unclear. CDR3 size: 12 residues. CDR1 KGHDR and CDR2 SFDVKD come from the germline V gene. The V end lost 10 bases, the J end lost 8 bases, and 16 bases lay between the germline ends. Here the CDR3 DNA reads TGTGCCACGTTTTCAGAATCTAGGGGCTACACCTTC. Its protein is CATFSESRGYTF.